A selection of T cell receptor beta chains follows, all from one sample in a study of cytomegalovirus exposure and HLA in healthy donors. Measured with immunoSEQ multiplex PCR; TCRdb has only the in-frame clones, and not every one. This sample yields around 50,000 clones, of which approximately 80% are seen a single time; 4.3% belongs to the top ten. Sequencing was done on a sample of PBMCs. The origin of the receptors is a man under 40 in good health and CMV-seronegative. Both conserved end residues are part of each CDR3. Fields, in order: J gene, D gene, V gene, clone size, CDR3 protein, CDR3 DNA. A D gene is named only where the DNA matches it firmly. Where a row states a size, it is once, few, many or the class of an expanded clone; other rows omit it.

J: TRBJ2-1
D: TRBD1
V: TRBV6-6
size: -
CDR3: CASKTGQGIYNEQFF
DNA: TGTGCCAGCAAGACAGGACAGGGCATCTACAATGAGCAGTTCTTC

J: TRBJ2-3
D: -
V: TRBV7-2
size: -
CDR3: CASSPSTDTQYF
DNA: TGTGCCAGCAGCCCCTCCACAGATACGCAGTATTTT

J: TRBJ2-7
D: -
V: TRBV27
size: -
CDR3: CASSETPSSEQYF
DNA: TGTGCCAGCAGCGAAACCCCCTCGAGCGAGCAGTACTTC

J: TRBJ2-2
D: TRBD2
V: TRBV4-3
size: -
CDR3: CASSTRLAGGLKFTGELFF
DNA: TGCGCCAGCAGCACTCGACTAGCGGGGGGCCTGAAGTTCACCGGGGAGCTGTTTTTT

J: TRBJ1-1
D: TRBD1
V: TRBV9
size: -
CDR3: CASSVTWGQGVSTEAFF
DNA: TGTGCCAGCAGCGTAACATGGGGACAGGGGGTGAGCACTGAAGCTTTCTTT

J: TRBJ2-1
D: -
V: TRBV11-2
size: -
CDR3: CASSLDRGMGEQFF
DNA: TGTGCCAGCAGCTTAGACAGGGGTATGGGTGAGCAGTTCTTC

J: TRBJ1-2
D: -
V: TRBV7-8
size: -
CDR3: CASSFGPGDFYGYTF
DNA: TGTGCCAGCAGCTTTGGGCCAGGGGATTTTTATGGCTACACCTTC

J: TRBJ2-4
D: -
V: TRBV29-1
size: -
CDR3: CSVGGVRENIQYF
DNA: TGCAGCGTTGGTGGAGTCAGGGAAAACATTCAGTACTTC

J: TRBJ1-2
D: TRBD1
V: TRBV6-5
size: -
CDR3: CAIKGAGVYGYTF
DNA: TGTGCCATCAAGGGGGCAGGCGTCTATGGCTACACCTTC

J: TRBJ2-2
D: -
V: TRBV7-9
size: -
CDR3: CASSMTAGELFF
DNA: TGTGCCAGCAGCATGACAGCCGGGGAGCTGTTTTTT

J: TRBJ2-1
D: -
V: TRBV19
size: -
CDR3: CASTGGAGQEDPSPYNEQFF
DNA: TGTGCCAGTACCGGAGGGGCAGGACAGGAGGATCCGTCCCCTTACAATGAGCAGTTCTTC

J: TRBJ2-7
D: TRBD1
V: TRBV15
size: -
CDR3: CATSRGDRAYEQYF
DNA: TGTGCCACCAGCAGAGGGGACAGGGCCTACGAGCAGTACTTC

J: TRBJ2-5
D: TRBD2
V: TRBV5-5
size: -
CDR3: CASSLPGTSGRETQYF
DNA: TGTGCCAGCAGCCTGCCGGGGACTAGCGGGAGGGAGACCCAGTACTTC

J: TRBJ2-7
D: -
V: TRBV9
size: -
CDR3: CASSTSDSYEQYF
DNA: TGTGCCAGCAGCACCTCGGACAGCTACGAGCAGTACTTC

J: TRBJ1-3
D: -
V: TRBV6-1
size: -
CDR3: CASSDDRSSGNTIYF
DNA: TGTGCCAGCAGTGATGACAGGAGCTCTGGAAACACCATATATTTT

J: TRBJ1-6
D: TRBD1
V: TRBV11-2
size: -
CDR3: CASSYGTGIPPLHF
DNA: TGTGCCAGCAGTTATGGGACAGGGATACCACCCCTCCACTTT

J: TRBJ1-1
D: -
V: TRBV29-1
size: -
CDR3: CSVVRGNTEAFF
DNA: TGCAGCGTTGTTCGGGGGAACACTGAAGCTTTCTTT

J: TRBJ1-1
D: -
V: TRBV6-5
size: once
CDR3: CASSEPLLNTEAFF
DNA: TGTGCCAGCAGTGAGCCCCTCCTGAACACTGAAGCTTTCTTT

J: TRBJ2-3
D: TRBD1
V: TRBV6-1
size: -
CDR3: CASSGTGATDTQYF
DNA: TGTGCCAGCAGTGGGACAGGGGCCACAGATACGCAGTATTTT

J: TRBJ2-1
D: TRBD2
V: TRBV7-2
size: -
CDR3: CASSLVTSGANEQFF
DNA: TGTGCCAGCAGCTTAGTAACTAGCGGGGCCAATGAGCAGTTCTTC

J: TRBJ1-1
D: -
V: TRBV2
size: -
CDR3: CASSDRLSTEAFF
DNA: TGTGCCAGCAGTGACAGGTTGTCCACTGAAGCTTTCTTT

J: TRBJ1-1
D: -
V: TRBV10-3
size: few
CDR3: CAISESGGTEAFF
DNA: TGTGCCATCAGTGAGTCAGGGGGCACTGAAGCTTTCTTT

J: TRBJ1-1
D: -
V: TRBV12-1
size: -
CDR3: CASSRDSAGNTEAFF
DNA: TGTGCCAGCAGTCGGGACAGCGCTGGTAACACTGAAGCTTTCTTT

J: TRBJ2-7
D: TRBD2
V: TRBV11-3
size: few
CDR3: CASRLRYRGGYGEQYF
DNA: TGTGCCAGCAGACTCCGTTATCGCGGGGGTTACGGCGAGCAGTACTTC